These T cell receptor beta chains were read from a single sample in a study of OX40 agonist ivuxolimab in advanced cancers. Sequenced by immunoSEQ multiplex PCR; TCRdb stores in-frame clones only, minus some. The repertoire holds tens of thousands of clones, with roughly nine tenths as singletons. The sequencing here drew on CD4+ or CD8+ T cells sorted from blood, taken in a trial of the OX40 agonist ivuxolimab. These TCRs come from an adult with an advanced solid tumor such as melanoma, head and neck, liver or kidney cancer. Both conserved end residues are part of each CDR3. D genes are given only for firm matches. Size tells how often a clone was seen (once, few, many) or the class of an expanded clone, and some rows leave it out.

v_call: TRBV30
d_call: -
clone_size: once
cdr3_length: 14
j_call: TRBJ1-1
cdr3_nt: TGTGCCTGGAGGTTTGGACAGTTGAACACTGAAGCTTTCTTT
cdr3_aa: CAWRFGQLNTEAFF

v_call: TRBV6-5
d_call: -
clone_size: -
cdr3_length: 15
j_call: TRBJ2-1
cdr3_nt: TGTGCCAGCAGTTACTCGATCGCGGGGCCGAATGAGCAGTTCTTC
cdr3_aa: CASSYSIAGPNEQFF

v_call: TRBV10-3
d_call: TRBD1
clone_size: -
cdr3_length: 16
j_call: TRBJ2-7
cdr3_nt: TGTGCCATCAGTGAGTCGATGTGGACAGGGATCTACGAGCAGTACTTC
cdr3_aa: CAISESMWTGIYEQYF

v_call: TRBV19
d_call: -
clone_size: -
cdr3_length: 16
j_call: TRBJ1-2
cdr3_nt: TGTGCCAGTAGTATAGACCCGAGGCGCCCGAGCTATGGCTACACCTTC
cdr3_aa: CASSIDPRRPSYGYTF

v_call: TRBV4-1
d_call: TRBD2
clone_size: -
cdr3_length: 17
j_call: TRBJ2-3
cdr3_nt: TGCGCCAGCAGCCAATGGCAGCGGGGGATGAGGGAAGATACGCAGTATTTT
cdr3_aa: CASSQWQRGMREDTQYF

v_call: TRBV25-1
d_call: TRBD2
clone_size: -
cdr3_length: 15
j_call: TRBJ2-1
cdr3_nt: TGTGCCAGCAGGAAGACTAGCGGGGGCAACAATGAGCAGTTCTTC
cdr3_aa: CASRKTSGGNNEQFF

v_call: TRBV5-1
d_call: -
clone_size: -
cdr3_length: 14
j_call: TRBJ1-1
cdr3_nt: TGCGCCAGCAGCTTGGCTCGGGGGAACACTGAAGCTTTCTTT
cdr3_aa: CASSLARGNTEAFF

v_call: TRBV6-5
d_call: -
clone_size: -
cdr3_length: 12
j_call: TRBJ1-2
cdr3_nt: TGTGCCAGCAGACCCACCTATGGAGGCTACACCTTC
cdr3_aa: CASRPTYGGYTF

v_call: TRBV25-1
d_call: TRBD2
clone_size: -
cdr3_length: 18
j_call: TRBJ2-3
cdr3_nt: TGTGCCAGCAGTGAGGCCCGACTAGCGGGGGGCCGCACAGATACGCAGTATTTT
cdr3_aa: CASSEARLAGGRTDTQYF

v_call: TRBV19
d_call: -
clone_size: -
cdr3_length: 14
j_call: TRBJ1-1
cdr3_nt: TGTGCCAGTAGTCCCAGACCCTTTAACACTGAAGCTTTCTTT
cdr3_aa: CASSPRPFNTEAFF

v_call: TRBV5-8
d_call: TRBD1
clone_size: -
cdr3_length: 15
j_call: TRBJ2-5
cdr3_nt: TGTGCCAGCAGCACCGGACAGGGACGGGATGAGACCCAGTACTTC
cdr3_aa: CASSTGQGRDETQYF

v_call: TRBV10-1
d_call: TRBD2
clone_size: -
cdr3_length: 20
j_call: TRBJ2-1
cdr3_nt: TGCGCCAGCAGTGAGTGCGGGGGTAAACCGGCCCAAAGCTCCTACAATGAGCAGTTCTTC
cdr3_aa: CASSECGGKPAQSSYNEQFF

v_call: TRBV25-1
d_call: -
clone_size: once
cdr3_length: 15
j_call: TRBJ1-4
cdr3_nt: TGTGCCAGCAGTGAATATAGAGGGGACAATGAAAAACTGTTTTTT
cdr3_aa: CASSEYRGDNEKLFF

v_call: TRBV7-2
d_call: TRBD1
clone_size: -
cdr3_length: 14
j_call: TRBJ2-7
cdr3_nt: TGTGCCAGCAGCCCCCATCAGGGGGCCTACGAGCAGTACTTC
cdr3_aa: CASSPHQGAYEQYF

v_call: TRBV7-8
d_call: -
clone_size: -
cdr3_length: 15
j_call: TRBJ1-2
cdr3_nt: TGTGCCAGCAGCCAACGAGGAAGCGCCCTCTATGGCTACACCTTC
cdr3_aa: CASSQRGSALYGYTF

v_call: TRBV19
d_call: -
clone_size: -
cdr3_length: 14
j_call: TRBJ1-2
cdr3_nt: TGTGCCAGTAGTATTGGCAGGGACGGCTATGGCTACACCTTC
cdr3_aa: CASSIGRDGYGYTF

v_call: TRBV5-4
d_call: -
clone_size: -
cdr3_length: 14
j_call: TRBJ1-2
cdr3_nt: TGTGCCAGCAGCTTGGCGGAACAGGGTTACGGCTACACCTTC
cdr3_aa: CASSLAEQGYGYTF

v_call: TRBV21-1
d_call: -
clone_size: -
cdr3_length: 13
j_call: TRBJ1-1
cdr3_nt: TGTGCCAGCAGCCCCCGAGGGTGGATTGAAGCTTTCTTT
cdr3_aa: CASSPRGWIEAFF

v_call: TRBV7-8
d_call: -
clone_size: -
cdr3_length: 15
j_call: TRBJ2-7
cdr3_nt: TGTGCCAGCAGCTTAGGTACAGGGTGGTCCTACGAGCAGTACTTC
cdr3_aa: CASSLGTGWSYEQYF

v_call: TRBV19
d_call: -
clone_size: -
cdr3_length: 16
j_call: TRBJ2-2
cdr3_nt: TGTGCCACTACAACAGGGTCCGGAGGGTACACCGGGGAGCTGTTTTTT
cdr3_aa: CATTTGSGGYTGELFF

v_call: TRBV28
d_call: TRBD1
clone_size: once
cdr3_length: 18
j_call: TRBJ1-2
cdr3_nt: TGTGCCAGCAGTCATGGGACAGGGGGCGCGAAAGTTGCCTTGGGCTACACCTTC
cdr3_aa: CASSHGTGGAKVALGYTF

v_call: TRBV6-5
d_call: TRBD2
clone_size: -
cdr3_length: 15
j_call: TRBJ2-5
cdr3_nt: TGTGCCAGCAGTTCGACTAGCGGGGGACAAGAGACCCAGTACTTC
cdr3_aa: CASSSTSGGQETQYF

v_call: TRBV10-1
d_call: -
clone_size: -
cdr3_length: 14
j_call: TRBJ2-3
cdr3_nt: TGCGCCAGCAGTGACTCGCGACGCACAGATACGCAGTATTTT
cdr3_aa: CASSDSRRTDTQYF

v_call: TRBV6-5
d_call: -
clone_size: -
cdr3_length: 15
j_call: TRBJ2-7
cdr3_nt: TGTGCCAGCAGTTACGCGGGGACAGCTATCTACGAGCAGTACTTC
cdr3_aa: CASSYAGTAIYEQYF

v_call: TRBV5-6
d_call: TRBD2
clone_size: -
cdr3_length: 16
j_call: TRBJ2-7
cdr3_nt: TGTGCCAGCAGCTTGACTAGCGGGGGCCGATGGTACGAGCAGTACTTC
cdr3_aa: CASSLTSGGRWYEQYF

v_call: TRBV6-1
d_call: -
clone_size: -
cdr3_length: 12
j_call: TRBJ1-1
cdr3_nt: TGTGCCAGCAGTGTCTCAAAAACTGAAGCTTTCTTT
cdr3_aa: CASSVSKTEAFF

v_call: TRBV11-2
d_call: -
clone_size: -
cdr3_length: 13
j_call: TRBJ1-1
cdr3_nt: TGTGCCAGCAGCCCGGACATCCGGACTGAAGCTTTCTTT
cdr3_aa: CASSPDIRTEAFF

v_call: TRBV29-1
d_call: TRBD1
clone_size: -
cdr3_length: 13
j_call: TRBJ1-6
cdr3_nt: TGCAGCGTTGTACAGGGGGCGAATTCACCCCTCCACTTT
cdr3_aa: CSVVQGANSPLHF

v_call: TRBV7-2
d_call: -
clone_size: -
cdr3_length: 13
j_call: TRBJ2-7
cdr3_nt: TGTGCCAGCAGCTTAGTCATAGTCTACGAGCAGTACTTC
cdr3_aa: CASSLVIVYEQYF

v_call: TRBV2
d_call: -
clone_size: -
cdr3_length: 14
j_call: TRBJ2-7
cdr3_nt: TGTGCCAGCAGTGCACAGGGTCCTCCCTACGAGCAGTACTTC
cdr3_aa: CASSAQGPPYEQYF

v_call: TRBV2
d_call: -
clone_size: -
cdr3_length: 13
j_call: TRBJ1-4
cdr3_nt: TGTGCCAGCAGTGGGGGGTCTAATGAAAAACTGTTTTTT
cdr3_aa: CASSGGSNEKLFF

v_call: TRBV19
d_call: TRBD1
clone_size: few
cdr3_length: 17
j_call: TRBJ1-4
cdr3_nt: TGTGCCAGTGCCCTCCGGACAGGGGGTTCAACTAATGAAAAACTGTTTTTT
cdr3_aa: CASALRTGGSTNEKLFF

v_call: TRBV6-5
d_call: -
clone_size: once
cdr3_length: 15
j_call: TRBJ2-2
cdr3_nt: TGTGCCAGCAGTTACCGAATACAGGGTTCCGGGGAGCTGTTTTTT
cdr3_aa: CASSYRIQGSGELFF

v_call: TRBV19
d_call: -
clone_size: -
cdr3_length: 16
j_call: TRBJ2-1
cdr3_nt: TGTGCCAGTAGGGGCATGAAGGGCCGAATCTACAATGAGCAGTTCTTC
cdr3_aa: CASRGMKGRIYNEQFF

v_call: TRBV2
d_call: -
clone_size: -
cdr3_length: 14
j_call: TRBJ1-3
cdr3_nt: TGTGCCAGCAGTGAGCCACGAGCAGGAAACACCATATATTTT
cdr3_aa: CASSEPRAGNTIYF

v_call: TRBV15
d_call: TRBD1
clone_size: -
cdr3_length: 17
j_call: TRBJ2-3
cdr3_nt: TGTGCCACCAGCCGAGGGACAGGTGCGGCTAACACAGATACGCAGTATTTT
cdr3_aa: CATSRGTGAANTDTQYF

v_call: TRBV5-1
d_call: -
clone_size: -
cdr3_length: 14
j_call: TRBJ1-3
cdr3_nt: TGCGCCAGCAGCTTTGGAGGGTCTGGAAACACCATATATTTT
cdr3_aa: CASSFGGSGNTIYF

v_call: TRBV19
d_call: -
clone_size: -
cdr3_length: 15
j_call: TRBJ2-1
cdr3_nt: TGTGCCAGTTCACTGGACTCCGCCGCTAGGAATGAGCAGTTCTTC
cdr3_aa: CASSLDSAARNEQFF

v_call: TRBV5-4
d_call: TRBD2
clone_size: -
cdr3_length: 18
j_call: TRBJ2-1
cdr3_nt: TGTGCCAGCAGCCAAGGAGGTCTAGCGGGGAGAGGAGGCAATGAGCAGTTCTTC
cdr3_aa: CASSQGGLAGRGGNEQFF

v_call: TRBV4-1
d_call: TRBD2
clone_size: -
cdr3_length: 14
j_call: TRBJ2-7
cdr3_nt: TGCGCCAGCAGCCAAGACCTGGGACTAGCGGGGCAGTACTTC
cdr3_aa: CASSQDLGLAGQYF

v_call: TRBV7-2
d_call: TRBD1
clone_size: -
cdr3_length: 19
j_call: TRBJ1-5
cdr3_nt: TGTGCCAGCAGCTCCGACCCGAGACAGGGCGGGATAGGCAATCAGCCCCAGCATTTT
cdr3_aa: CASSSDPRQGGIGNQPQHF

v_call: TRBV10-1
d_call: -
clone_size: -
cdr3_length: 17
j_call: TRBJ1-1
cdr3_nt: TGCGCCAGCAGTGAGTTCTCGGGGCAGGGAAAGTGGACTGAAGCTTTCTTT
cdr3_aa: CASSEFSGQGKWTEAFF

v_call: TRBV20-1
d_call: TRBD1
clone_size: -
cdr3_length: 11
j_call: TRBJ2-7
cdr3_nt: TGCAGTGCGTACAGGGGACACGAGCAGTACTTC
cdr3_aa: CSAYRGHEQYF

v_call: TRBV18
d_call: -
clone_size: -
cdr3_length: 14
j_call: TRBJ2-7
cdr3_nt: TGTGCCAGCTCACTACAACGACAGGACTACGAGCAGTACTTC
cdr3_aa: CASSLQRQDYEQYF

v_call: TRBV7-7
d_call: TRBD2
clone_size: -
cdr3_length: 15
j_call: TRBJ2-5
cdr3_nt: TGTGCTAGCAGCGGACTAGCGGGGACTCAAGAGACCCAGTACTTC
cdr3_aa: CASSGLAGTQETQYF

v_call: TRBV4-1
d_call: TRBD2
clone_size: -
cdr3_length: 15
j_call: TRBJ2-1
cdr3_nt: TGCGCCAGCAGCGGGGGACTAGCGGGACACAATGAGCAGTTCTTC
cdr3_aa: CASSGGLAGHNEQFF

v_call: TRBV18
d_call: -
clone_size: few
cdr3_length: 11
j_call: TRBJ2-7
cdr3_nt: TGTGCCAGCTCACGAGAGTACGAGCAGTACTTC
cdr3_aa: CASSREYEQYF

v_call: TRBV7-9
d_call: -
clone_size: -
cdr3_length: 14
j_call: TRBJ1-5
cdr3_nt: TGTGCCAGCAGCTTAGATCTCGGTGGGCAGCCCCAGCATTTT
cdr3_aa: CASSLDLGGQPQHF

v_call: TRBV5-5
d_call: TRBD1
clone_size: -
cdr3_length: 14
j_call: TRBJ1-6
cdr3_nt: TGTGCCAGCAGCTTACAGGGGCTTAATTCACCCCTCCACTTT
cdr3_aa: CASSLQGLNSPLHF

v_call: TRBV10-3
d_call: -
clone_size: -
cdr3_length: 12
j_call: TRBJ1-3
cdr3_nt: TGTGCCATCAGTGGGGGCAGGAACACCATATATTTT
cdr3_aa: CAISGGRNTIYF

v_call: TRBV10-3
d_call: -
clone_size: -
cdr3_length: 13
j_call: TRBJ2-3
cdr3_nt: TGTGCCATCAGAGAGACGGGCACAGATACGCAGTATTTT
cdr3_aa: CAIRETGTDTQYF

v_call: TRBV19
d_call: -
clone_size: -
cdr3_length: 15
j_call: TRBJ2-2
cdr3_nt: TGTGCCAGTAGTGCCTCCGGGCCAGCCACCGGGGAGCTGTTTTTT
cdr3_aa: CASSASGPATGELFF

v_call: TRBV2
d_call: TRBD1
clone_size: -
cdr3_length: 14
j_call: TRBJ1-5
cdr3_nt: TGTGCCAGCAGAGAGGGACAGAGGGGTCAGCCCCAGCATTTT
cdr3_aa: CASREGQRGQPQHF

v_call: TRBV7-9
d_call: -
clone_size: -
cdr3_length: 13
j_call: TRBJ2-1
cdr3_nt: TGTGCCAGCAGCTTCATAACCTACAATGAGCAGTTCTTC
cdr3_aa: CASSFITYNEQFF

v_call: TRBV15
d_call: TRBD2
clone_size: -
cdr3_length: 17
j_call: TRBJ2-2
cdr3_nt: TGTGCCACCAGTAACAAAGCGGGGGGCCCGAACACCGGGGAGCTGTTTTTT
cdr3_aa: CATSNKAGGPNTGELFF

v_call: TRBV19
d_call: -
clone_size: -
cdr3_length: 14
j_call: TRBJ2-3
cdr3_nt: TGTGCCAGTAGTGTTAGCACAGGAAAAGATACGCAGTATTTT
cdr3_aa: CASSVSTGKDTQYF

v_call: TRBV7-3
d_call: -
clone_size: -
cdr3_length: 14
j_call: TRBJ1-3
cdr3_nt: TGTGCCAGCAGCTTAACAGGGACTGGAAACACCATATATTTT
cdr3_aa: CASSLTGTGNTIYF

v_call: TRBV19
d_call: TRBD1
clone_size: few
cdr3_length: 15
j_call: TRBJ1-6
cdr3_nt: TGTGCCAGTAGTGCGGACAGGAGTGAGAATTCACCCCTCCACTTT
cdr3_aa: CASSADRSENSPLHF

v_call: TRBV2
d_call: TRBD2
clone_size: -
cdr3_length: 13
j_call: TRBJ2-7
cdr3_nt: TGTGCCAGCAGTTTGACTAGCGGCTACGAGCAGTACTTC
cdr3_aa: CASSLTSGYEQYF